The 32 T cell receptor beta chains reported below all come from one sample, sequenced in a study of radiotherapy plus CTLA-4 blockade in lung cancer. Sequencing was performed with immunoSEQ multiplex PCR; in TCRdb, only in-frame clones are kept and a portion is missing. The sample records approximately 80,000 clones, roughly 74% being singletons. Sequenced material: peripheral blood, taken from a patient treated with radiotherapy plus ipilimumab. The receptors originated from a human donor with non-small cell lung cancer whose response to radiotherapy plus ipilimumab could not be evaluated.

The sample holds a few counts of this clone. The same CDR3 is also encoded by other DNA sequences in this sample. V is TRBV6-5 and J is TRBJ2-7; the D gene is possibly TRBD1 (6 bases). V dropped 7 bases and J dropped 2 bases, with 12 bases sitting between them. Germline CDR1 and CDR2: MNHEY and SVGAGI. This CDR3 region has 13 residues. The CDR3 region has the DNA TGTGCCAGCACCCCGGACAGCCCCTACGAGCAGTACTTC. This encodes CASTPDSPYEQYF.

V is TRBV7-2 and J is TRBJ1-5, with D maybe TRBD1 (5 bases). The CDR3 sequence is 18 residues long. The V gene's germline CDR1 is SGHTA and CDR2 FQGNSA. The V gene lost 0 bases and the J gene lost 4 bases, with 19 bases spanning the gap. As DNA, the CDR3 is TGTGCCAGCAGCTTAGCGCGGGGCCGACTCTTTGGGAATCAGCCCCAGCATTTT. Translated: CASSLARGRLFGNQPQHF.

The V gene is TRBV7-2, the J gene TRBJ2-5, with 11 bases aligning to TRBD2. Germline CDR1 SGHTA, CDR2 FQGNSA. This CDR3 is built from 15 residues. V lost 5 bases, J lost 7 bases, and 9 bases stayed unmatched. In DNA, the CDR3 is TGTGCCAGCAGCGCGGCGACTAGCGGGAAGGGGACCCAGTACTTC. Encoded protein: CASSAATSGKGTQYF.

V gene TRBV6-1 combines with J gene TRBJ2-7, with D hard to call. CDR3 length: 14 amino acids. The V and J ends lost 7 bases and 6 bases respectively, with 19 bases between them. Germline CDR1 is MNHNS and CDR2 is SASEGT. CDR3 nucleotides: TGTGCCAGCAAATCTATGAATCCTTATACCGAGCAGTACTTC. Protein product: CASKSMNPYTEQYF.

This sequence joins TRBV12-5 and TRBJ2-7, with 8 positions matching TRBD2. J gave up 2 bases and V 1 base, and 10 bases lay outside the gene matches. The CDR3 runs 17 residues. CDR1 is LGHNT, CDR2 FRNRAP, per germline. The chain's CDR3 is CASGLELLAGGAYEQYF. The CDR3 bases are TGTGCTAGTGGTTTGGAACTTCTTGCGGGAGGTGCCTACGAGCAGTACTTC.

The chain carries TRBV7-6 and TRBJ2-2; 16 bases agree with TRBD2. Germline loops: CDR1 SGHVS, CDR2 FNYEAQ. The J segment lost 7 bases and the V segment lost 5 bases, leaving 7 bases of the junction unmatched. The CDR3 length is 17 residues. The CDR3 sequence is CASSLGTSGRVHGELFF. In DNA form, the CDR3 reads TGTGCCAGCAGCCTCGGGACTAGCGGGAGGGTCCACGGGGAGCTGTTTTTT.

This clone was counted between two and nine times. The J gene is TRBJ2-7, the V gene TRBV5-6, with 7 bases matching TRBD2. CDR1 is SGHDT, CDR2 YYEEEE, per germline. Trimming removed 0 bases from V and 3 bases from J; junction bases left unmatched: 6. The CDR3 spans 15 residues. CDR3 sequence reads: CASSLDPSGLYEQYF. CDR3 nucleotide sequence: TGTGCCAGCAGCTTGGATCCTAGCGGACTCTACGAGCAGTACTTC.

The CDR3 DNA reads TGTGCCAGCAGTGATCGGGACAGGGCGGGCGAGCAGTACTTC. This encodes CASSDRDRAGEQYF. V gene TRBV6-5 combines with J gene TRBJ2-7; 9 bases match TRBD1. Germline values: CDR1 MNHEY, CDR2 SVGAGI. The ends lost 5 bases at V and 6 bases at J; junction bases unmatched: 8. The CDR3 is 14 residues long.

The table lists this clone with a count of one. This sample includes further DNA sequences coding for the same CDR3. The chain couples TRBV5-1 to TRBJ2-3, with D maybe TRBD2 (5 bases). Germline loops: CDR1 SGHRS, CDR2 YFSETQ. The CDR3 sequence is 19 residues long. Trimming stripped 0 bases from V and 3 bases from J, with 23 bases between. Here the CDR3 reads CASSLVSGLAGRGTDTQYF. The CDR3 region has the DNA TGCGCCAGCAGCTTGGTTTCTGGGTTGGCGGGTCGTGGGACAGATACGCAGTATTTT.

V and J are TRBV19 and TRBJ1-5, with TRBD1 matching over 7 bases. The CDR3 has 15 residues. Trimming cost V 6 bases and J 3 bases; bases outside gene matches: 8. Germline V lookup: CDR1 LNHDA, CDR2 SQIVND (reference sequence). The CDR3 protein is CASRTTGAPNQPQHF. CDR3 coding DNA: TGTGCCAGTAGGACCACAGGGGCGCCCAATCAGCCCCAGCATTTT. Filled out from reference TRBV19 and TRBJ1-5, the complete variable domain reads DGGITQSPKYLFRKEGQNVTLSCEQNLNHDAMYWYRQDPGQGLRLIYYSQIVNDFQKGDIAEGYSVSREKKESFPLTVTSAQKNPTAFYLCASRTTGAPNQPQHFGDGTRLSIL.

In the case of this clone: Germline and junction disagree at one end, which may indicate a read error. V gene TRBV6-1 combines with J gene TRBJ2-7, with unresolved D. Germline V gives CDR1 MNHNS, CDR2 SASEGT. CDR3 length equals 13 residues. The CDR3, as DNA: TGTGCCAGCGGTGAGGCAGGTACCTACGAGCAGTACTTC. Encoded protein: CASGEAGTYEQYF.

The chain employs TRBV30 and TRBJ2-7; 9 bases align to TRBD2. The CDR3 contains 13 residues. The germline CDR1 and CDR2 sequences are GTSNPN and SVGIG (reference sequence). V lost 5 bases to trimming and J lost 6 bases; unmatched junction nucleotides: 8. This chain's CDR3 is CAWRKAGGGEQYF. In DNA, the CDR3 is TGTGCCTGGCGGAAAGCGGGAGGTGGCGAGCAGTACTTC.

This clone has just one count. V is TRBV5-1 and J is TRBJ1-5; D is unresolved. CDR1 SGHRS and CDR2 YFSETQ come from the germline V gene. Trimming left V 0 bases short and J 6 bases short, with 10 bases between. The CDR3 consists of 14 residues. Written as DNA, the CDR3 is TGCGCCAGCAGCTTGGGCGGTCTAGCTCAGCCCCAGCATTTT. This codes for CASSLGGLAQPQHF.

The chain employs TRBV9 and TRBJ1-1; D perhaps matches TRBD1 (5 bases). V lost 3 bases and J lost 1, with 10 bases in between. Germline values: CDR1 SGDLS, CDR2 YYNGEE. This CDR3 has 14 residues. This CDR3 is CASSANTGNTEAFF. The CDR3 bases are TGTGCCAGCAGCGCCAATACAGGGAACACTGAAGCTTTCTTT.

CDR3 residues: CASSPYIVPPAGTSNNEQFF. The CDR3 DNA follows: TGTGCCAGCAGCCCTTATATAGTACCCCCCGCCGGGACATCAAACAATGAGCAGTTCTTC. The chain links TRBV7-8 to TRBJ2-1; possibly TRBD1 for D (6 bases). V lost 5 bases to trimming and J lost 5 bases, with 31 bases between them. CDR1 and CDR2 from the germline V gene are SGHVS and FQNEAQ. This CDR3 has 20 amino acids.

This chain connects TRBV6-5 to TRBJ2-5, with 9 bases matching TRBD1. This CDR3 spans 15 amino acids. CDR1 MNHEY and CDR2 SVGAGI come from the germline V gene. The junction had 8 bases not matched to a gene; V was cut back by 5 bases and J by 4 bases. The CDR3 DNA sequence: TGTGCCAGCAGTACCCGGGACAGGGATGGAGAGACCCAGTACTTC. This codes for CASSTRDRDGETQYF.

This clone has more than one count but fewer than ten. The gene calls are TRBV5-4 and TRBJ1-1; D uncertain. The V gene's germline CDR1 is SGHNT and CDR2 YYREEE (reference sequence). The ends were cut back, 0 bases at V and 7 bases at J, with 7 bases in the middle. The CDR3 contains 12 residues. The CDR3 nucleotides read TGTGCCAGCAGCTTGGATTTCAATGAAGCTTTCTTT. Encoded protein: CASSLDFNEAFF.

V usage is TRBV5-5 and J usage is TRBJ1-1, with 7 positions matching TRBD1. Losses at the gene ends were 3 bases for V and 4 bases for J; bases not matched to a gene: 6. In germline, CDR1 is SGHKS, CDR2 YYEKEE (reference sequence). The CDR3 spans 14 residues. CDR3 DNA: TGTGCCAGCAGCTCGGGACAGAGGGGCACTGAAGCTTTCTTT. It specifies CASSSGQRGTEAFF.

CDR3 DNA sequence: TGCGCCAGCAGCTTGTATAGCGGAAGATTCACAGATACGCAGTATTTT. It specifies CASSLYSGRFTDTQYF. V is TRBV5-1 and J is TRBJ2-3; D is perhaps TRBD2 (6 bases). Trimming removed 1 base at V and 2 bases at J, with 14 bases between. Germline V gene data show CDR1 as SGHRS and CDR2 as YFSETQ. The CDR3 covers 16 residues.

This sequence joins TRBV5-6 and TRBJ1-1; 8 bases are shared with TRBD1. V dropped 3 bases and J dropped 4; count of bases not matched to a gene: 14. The CDR3 runs to 17 residues. The germline V gene has CDR1 SGHDT and CDR2 YYEEEE. The CDR3 coding sequence is TGTGCCAGCAGCTCTATGACCAGGGGGCCGGGAATCACTGAAGCTTTCTTT. This sequence encodes CASSSMTRGPGITEAFF.

The V gene is TRBV19, the J gene TRBJ1-4; 7 bases map to TRBD1. CDR1 LNHDA and CDR2 SQIVND come from the germline V gene (reference sequence). The CDR3 runs 13 residues. The ends lost 5 bases at V and 7 bases at J; junction bases unmatched: 4. In nucleotides, the CDR3 is TGTGCCAGTAGTCCCCGGGACAGTGAAAAACTGTTTTTT. Amino acids: CASSPRDSEKLFF. The full variable domain, rest sourced from reference TRBV19 and TRBJ1-4, is DGGITQSPKYLFRKEGQNVTLSCEQNLNHDAMYWYRQDPGQGLRLIYYSQIVNDFQKGDIAEGYSVSREKKESFPLTVTSAQKNPTAFYLCASSPRDSEKLFFGSGTQLSVL.

The sample holds many counts of this clone. The chain is built from TRBV2 and TRBJ1-2, with TRBD1 matching over 9 bases. Germline-derived CDR1 and CDR2 are SNHLY and FYNNEI. With 1 base clipped from V and 5 bases from J, the junction kept 8 bases outside the gene matches. The length of the CDR3 is 16 residues. CDR3 in DNA: TGTGCCAGCAGTGAAGAACCTCCGGGACAGGGATATGGCTACACCTTC. It codes for CASSEEPPGQGYGYTF.

This clone ranks as medium-sized. This chain uses TRBV6-6 with TRBJ1-5; tentative D call: TRBD1 (6 bases). The germline V and J ends were trimmed by 7 bases and 6 bases, with 10 bases remaining between them. The CDR3 is made up of 12 amino acids. Germline loops: CDR1 MNHNY, CDR2 SVGAGI (reference sequence). CDR3 in amino acids: CASTGGSQPQHF. The CDR3 nucleotides read TGTGCCAGCACGGGGGGCAGTCAGCCCCAGCATTTT.

This chain uses TRBV28 with TRBJ1-2, with 8 bases aligning to TRBD1. Germline values: CDR1 MDHEN, CDR2 SYDVKM. The CDR3 consists of 13 residues. V lost 6 bases and J lost 7; bases outside the gene matches: 7. Here the CDR3 reads CASSRLTGGGYTF. CDR3 DNA sequence: TGTGCCAGCAGCAGACTCACAGGGGGTGGCTACACCTTC.

This rearrangement joins TRBV4-1 to TRBJ2-7; the D gene is possibly TRBD2 (5 bases). CDR3 length: 16 residues. The germline V gene has CDR1 MGHRA and CDR2 YSYEKL. Trimming stripped 3 bases from V and 0 bases from J, with 15 bases between. The CDR3 protein is CASSQSGPFLSYEQYF. The CDR3 DNA is TGCGCCAGCAGCCAGAGCGGTCCCTTCCTCTCCTACGAGCAGTACTTC.

This clone occurred a few times. This chain uses TRBV30 with TRBJ1-1; D possibly corresponds to TRBD1 (6 bases). CDR3 size: 12 residues. CDR1 GTSNPN and CDR2 SVGIG come from the germline V gene (reference sequence). Trimming cost V 3 bases and J 7 bases, with 12 bases left between them. The CDR3 is CAWRDSLNEAFF. DNA for the CDR3: TGTGCCTGGAGGGACAGCTTAAATGAAGCTTTCTTT.

The gene calls are TRBV6-1 and TRBJ1-6, with D possibly being TRBD1 (6 bases). The V gene's germline CDR1 is MNHNS and CDR2 SASEGT. The ends were cut back, 1 base at V and 7 bases at J, with 11 bases in the middle. This CDR3 comprises 15 residues. The CDR3 nucleotides are TGTGCCAGCAGTGAAGACCCAGGGGTGAATTCACCCCTCCACTTT. Translated, it gives CASSEDPGVNSPLHF.

This chain uses TRBV11-3 with TRBJ1-2; TRBD1 is a possible D gene (5 bases). The CDR3 spans 12 residues. Germline V gene data show CDR1 as SGHNT and CDR2 as YENEEA. V shed 5 bases and J shed 8 bases, with 12 bases lying between them. This CDR3 reads CASSKSGAGYTF. The CDR3 DNA follows: TGTGCCAGCAGCAAGAGTGGGGCGGGCTACACCTTC.

V gene TRBV7-6 combines with J gene TRBJ2-1, with TRBD2 matching 9 bases. Germline V gives CDR1 SGHVS, CDR2 FNYEAQ. This CDR3 comprises 16 residues. Losses at the gene ends were 4 bases for V and 4 bases for J; bases not matched to a gene: 8. The CDR3: CASSSRVAGVYNEQFF. The CDR3 nucleotides are TGTGCCAGCAGCTCCCGCGTAGCGGGGGTATACAATGAGCAGTTCTTC.

This clone has just one count. The chain joins TRBV5-4 to TRBJ2-2, with TRBD2 matching 9 bases. The CDR3 totals 15 residues. The germline V gene has CDR1 SGHNT and CDR2 YYREEE (reference sequence). The trim removed 1 base at V and 6 bases at J, leaving 4 bases unmatched. As DNA, the CDR3 is TGTGCCAGCAGCTTGAGGCTAGCGGGGCCCGGGGAGCTGTTTTTT. It is translated as CASSLRLAGPGELFF. Full variable domain (missing parts from reference TRBV5-4 and TRBJ2-2): ETGVTQSPTHLIKTRGQQVTLRCSSQSGHNTVSWYQQALGQGPQFIFQYYREEENGRGNFPPRFSGLQFPNYSSELNVNALELDDSALYLCASSLRLAGPGELFFGEGSRLTVL.

The V and J genes are TRBV28 and TRBJ1-2; D is perhaps TRBD1 (5 bases). This CDR3 is 14 amino acids long. Trimming cost V 3 bases and J 3 bases, with 11 bases left between them. Germline V gene lookup returns CDR1 MDHEN and CDR2 SYDVKM. The CDR3: CASSFKGPYYGYTF. The CDR3 nucleotides are TGTGCCAGCAGTTTTAAGGGGCCCTACTATGGCTACACCTTC.

The rearrangement uses TRBV7-9 and TRBJ1-6; weak D call: TRBD1 (6 bases). The ends were cut back, 5 bases at V and 5 bases at J, with 13 bases in the middle. The CDR3 has 15 residues. Looked up from germline, CDR1 is SEHNR and CDR2 is FQNEAQ (reference sequence). CDR3 DNA: TGTGCCAGCAGCCGCGGACAGCCAGATAATTCACCCCTCCACTTT. Translation gives CASSRGQPDNSPLHF. The variable domain in full, completed from reference TRBV7-9 and TRBJ1-6, reads DTGVSQNPRHKITKRGQNVTFRCDPISEHNRLYWYRQTLGQGPEFLTYFQNEAQLEKSRLLSDRFSAERPKGSFSTLEIQRTEQGDSAMYLCASSRGQPDNSPLHFGNGTRLTVT.